One sample yielded the 9 T cell receptor beta chains listed below, sequenced in a study of cytomegalovirus exposure and HLA in healthy donors. The PCR used 60 Vbeta and 13 Jbeta primers. Data came from immunoSEQ multiplex PCR; TCRdb stores just in-frame clones and leaves some out. The sample lists 45,000 or so clones, around 70% seen once, with 3.4% in the top ten. The material sequenced was PBMCs. Receptors originate from a woman aged 25 to 39 in good health and CMV-seronegative.

The chain employs TRBV15 and TRBJ2-5; weak D call: TRBD2 (5 bases). The V and J ends lost 8 bases and 4 bases respectively, with 23 bases between them. The germline V gene has CDR1 LNHNV and CDR2 YYDKDF (reference sequence). The CDR3 is made up of 16 amino acids. CDR3 bases: TGTGCCACCGGATTCGGTGTGCCGGGGAAGGGAGAGACCCAGTACTTC. This gives the protein CATGFGVPGKGETQYF. The complete variable domain, with remaining parts taken from reference TRBV15 and TRBJ2-5, reads DAMVIQNPRYQVTQFGKPVTLSCSQTLNHNVMYWYQQKSSQAPKLLFHYYDKDFNNEADTPDNFQSRRPNTSFCFLDIRSPGLGDTAMYLCATGFGVPGKGETQYFGPGTRLLVL.

The chain joins TRBV30 to TRBJ2-5; a weak D match, TRBD1 (6 bases). The length of the CDR3 is 12 residues. Germline assignment: CDR1 GTSNPN and CDR2 SVGIG (reference sequence). V was trimmed by 8 bases and J by 5 bases, leaving 15 bases between them. CDR3 DNA sequence: TGTGCCGCAATACAGGGCCTGGAGACCCAGTACTTC. This sequence encodes CAAIQGLETQYF.

The gene calls are TRBV7-9 and TRBJ2-1, with TRBD2 identical over 7 bases. Looked up from germline, CDR1 is SEHNR and CDR2 is FQNEAQ (reference sequence). The V gene end was trimmed by 3 bases and the J gene end by 5 bases; junction bases not matched to a gene: 7. This CDR3 has 15 residues. The CDR3 DNA is TGTGCCAGCAGCTTCAAGGGAGGGCACAACAATGAGCAGTTCTTC. Translated, it gives CASSFKGGHNNEQFF.

This chain joins TRBV28 and TRBJ2-7, with D maybe TRBD2 (5 bases). From germline, CDR1 is MDHEN and CDR2 SYDVKM. The length of the CDR3 is 11 residues. Trimming removed 7 bases from V and 10 bases from J, with 14 bases in between. The CDR3 region has the DNA TGTGCCAGCACAACAGCGGAAGGCCAGTACTTC. Translating it yields CASTTAEGQYF.

This clone has just a few counts. The rearrangement uses TRBV6-5 and TRBJ2-1; TRBD2 matches at 10 bases. With V trimmed by 10 bases and J by 1 base, 4 bases remained unmatched. The CDR3 is 14 residues long. Germline CDR1 reads MNHEY; CDR2 reads SVGAGI. In DNA, the CDR3 is TGTGCCACCCGAGCGGGAGGGTCCTACAATGAGCAGTTCTTC. This gives the protein CATRAGGSYNEQFF.

This clone was counted between two and nine times. For the CDR3, the DNA is TGTGCCAGCAACGACTACTCTGGGGCCAACGTCCTGACTTTC. Protein: CASNDYSGANVLTF. This chain uses TRBV6-1 with TRBJ2-6; the D gene is possibly TRBD2 (5 bases). The CDR3 sequence is 14 residues long. Germline loops: CDR1 MNHNS, CDR2 SASEGT. Trimming pared 7 bases from V and 0 bases from J, leaving 7 bases between.

This clone was seen only a few times. This chain connects TRBV6-6 to TRBJ1-5; D uncertain. This CDR3 is built from 13 residues. Germline CDR1 and CDR2: MNHNY and SVGAGI (reference sequence). V gave up 3 bases and J gave up 7 bases, with 10 bases separating them. CDR3 DNA: TGTGCCAGCAGTTATGAGATAAACCAGCCCCAGCATTTT. This codes for CASSYEINQPQHF.

This clone was seen a handful of times. This chain joins TRBV28 and TRBJ1-1, with D maybe TRBD1 (5 bases). Germline CDR1 and CDR2: MDHEN and SYDVKM. Trimming shortened V by 7 bases and J by 1 base, and 7 bases separated the two germline ends. The CDR3 runs 12 residues. The CDR3, as DNA: TGTGCCAGCATGACAGCGAACACTGAAGCTTTCTTT. As protein: CASMTANTEAFF.

V gene TRBV2 combines with J gene TRBJ1-5; 7 bases line up with TRBD1. The trim removed 6 bases at V and 7 bases at J, leaving 9 bases unmatched. The CDR3 is 14 amino acids. CDR1 and CDR2 from the germline V gene are SNHLY and FYNNEI. Written as DNA, the CDR3 is TGTGCCAGCAGCCAGGACAGGTTCGGACAGCCCCAGCATTTT. Translation: CASSQDRFGQPQHF.